This T cell receptor beta chain comes out of a study of T-cell reconstitution after alpha-beta-depleted transplantation in children. The CDR3 extends over 15 amino acids. Per the germline V gene, CDR1 is SGHVS and CDR2 is FQNEAQ. The junction had 8 bases not matched to a gene; V was cut back by 5 bases and J by 4 bases. A library of TCRbeta sequences, prepared with unique molecular identifiers, was generated. Each CDR3 protein gets one entry after TCRdb re-called the PCR reads with MiXCR. The sample holds hundreds of thousands of distinct CDR3 sequences, roughly 13% seen once. This receptor was taken from a girl aged 2-15 years with congenital amegakaryocytic thrombocytopenia, due to receive a stem cell transplant. The chain carries TRBV7-8 and TRBJ1-5, with TRBD1 identical over 7 bases. Material: PBMCs, obtained before TCRalphabeta/CD19-depleted stem cell transplant. The CDR3 DNA follows: TGTGCCAGCAGCACGCGACAGGGTAGGAATCAGCCCCAGCATTTT. Encoded protein: CASSTRQGRNQPQHF.